The 18 T cell receptor beta chains below were found in one sample sequenced in a study of identical twins. TCRdb redid the calling of the 5' RACE reads with MiXCR, one entry per CDR3 protein. The sample includes 450,000 or so distinct CDR3 sequences, 20% to 25% of them seen just once. Another study also made use of these data, one on T cells expressing NK-cell markers.

Sequencing was carried out using CD4+ T cells sorted from blood. All receptors derive from a woman under 30 in good health.

This rearrangement joins TRBV6-5 to TRBJ1-2; TRBD1 agrees at 7 bases. The junction had 2 bases not matched to a gene; V was cut back by 4 bases and J by 3 bases. Germline CDR1 and CDR2: MNHEY and SVGAGI. The CDR3 is 13 residues long. The DNA for the CDR3 is TGTGCCAGCAGTTGGGACAGCTACTATGGCTACACCTTC. The encoded protein is CASSWDSYYGYTF.

The V call is TRBV12-3 or TRBV12-4, the J call TRBJ1-3, with D hard to call. CDR3 length: 13 residues. V lost 7 bases and J 10 bases, leaving 17 bases between the germline ends. The CDR3 DNA sequence: TGTGCCAGCACCACAAACGGAGGACGGACCATATATTTT. It is translated as CASTTNGGRTIYF.

This clonotype was detected only a few times. The genes are TRBV5-6 and TRBJ2-1; 7 nucleotides agree with TRBD2. This CDR3 comprises 17 residues. J lost 5 bases, V lost 0 bases, and 11 bases had no gene match. Germline CDR1 SGHDT, CDR2 YYEEEE. The CDR3 region is CASSLAGIGTTNNEQFF. For the CDR3, the DNA is TGTGCCAGCAGCTTGGCAGGCATCGGGACTACCAACAATGAGCAGTTCTTC.

This clonotype was counted only a few times. The chain links TRBV27 to TRBJ2-1; 8 bases agree with TRBD1. Germline values: CDR1 MNHEY, CDR2 SMNVEV (reference sequence). V was pared by 4 bases and J by 13 bases, with 9 bases of the junction left unmatched. The CDR3 has 13 residues. The CDR3 DNA reads as TGTGCCAGCAGTTCGGACAGGGTAGGGCGACAGTTCTTC. Translated, it gives CASSSDRVGRQFF.

This clonotype was counted a few times. The chain recombines TRBV20-1 with TRBJ2-1; D is unresolved. The CDR3 has 16 residues. The germline V gene has CDR1 DFQATT and CDR2 SNEGSKA (reference sequence). Trimming took 0 bases from V and 3 from J, leaving 15 bases between them. CDR3 bases: TGCAGTGCTAGAGATTCATCCCGGCAAGTCTACAATGAGCAGTTCTTC. It is translated as CSARDSSRQVYNEQFF.

This chain uses TRBV14 with TRBJ2-3; D is unresolved. Trimming pared 0 bases from V and 4 bases from J, leaving 8 bases between. Germline V gene data show CDR1 as SGHDN and CDR2 as FVKESK. There are 14 residues in the CDR3. CDR3 DNA: TGTGCCAGCAGCCAAGAATTCATTTCAGATACGCAGTATTTT. Translation gives CASSQEFISDTQYF.

The rearrangement links TRBV2 to TRBJ2-3; 7 bases map to TRBD1. Germline-derived CDR1 and CDR2 are SNHLY and FYNNEI. The CDR3 length is 14 residues. V was pared by 7 bases and J by 0 bases, with 4 bases of the junction left unmatched. CDR3 residues: CASTWTGSTDTQYF. Here the CDR3 DNA reads TGTGCCAGCACCTGGACAGGCAGCACAGATACGCAGTATTTT.

The chain employs TRBV27 and TRBJ2-7, with TRBD2 matching over 10 bases. Germline CDR1 MNHEY, CDR2 SMNVEV (reference sequence). The trim removed 6 bases at V and 12 bases at J, leaving 11 bases unmatched. The length of the CDR3 is 13 residues. As DNA, the CDR3 is TGTGCCAGCAGGCCTAGCGGGAGTGACTTGGGGTACTTC. This gives the protein CASRPSGSDLGYF.

The table lists this clonotype with a few counts. The chain carries TRBV7-9 and TRBJ2-3; D not certain. The germline V gene has CDR1 SEHNR and CDR2 FQNEAQ (reference sequence). V was pared by 5 bases and J by 1 base, with 16 bases between. The CDR3 runs to 16 residues. CDR3 protein: CASSPLASLGTDTQYF. CDR3 in DNA: TGTGCCAGCAGCCCCCTGGCGTCCTTAGGCACAGATACGCAGTATTTT.

This rearrangement joins TRBV11-2 to TRBJ2-3; the D is unclear. This CDR3 contains 14 residues. Trimming shortened V by 0 bases and J by 2 bases, and 6 bases separated the two germline ends. Per germline, CDR1 SGHAT and CDR2 FQNNGV. The CDR3, as DNA: TGTGCCAGCAGCTTAGATTGGGACACAGATACGCAGTATTTT. The encoded protein is CASSLDWDTDTQYF.

The chain joins TRBV29-1 to TRBJ2-1; 8 positions match TRBD1. Germline values: CDR1 SQVTM, CDR2 ANQGSEA. V lost 2 bases to trimming and J lost 0 bases; unmatched junction nucleotides: 6. The CDR3 has 16 residues. CDR3 coding DNA: TGCAGCGTTGAAATTGGAACAGGGGGCTCCTACAATGAGCAGTTCTTC. It encodes CSVEIGTGGSYNEQFF.

V usage is TRBV28 and J usage is TRBJ2-6, with no clear D. CDR3 length: 14 residues. V gave up 3 bases and J gave up 2 bases, with 5 bases separating them. Germline V CDR1 and CDR2: MDHEN, SYDVKM. The CDR3 is CASSFTAGANVLTF. Here the CDR3 DNA reads TGTGCCAGCAGTTTTACTGCTGGGGCCAACGTCCTGACTTTC.

The genes are TRBV9 and TRBJ2-5, with a weak D call TRBD2 (5 bases). The CDR3 contains 14 residues. V dropped 4 bases and J dropped 4 bases, with 14 bases sitting between them. Germline CDR1 is SGDLS and CDR2 is YYNGEE. The CDR3 is CASSPSPLLETQYF. CDR3 nucleotides: TGTGCCAGCAGCCCTAGCCCCCTTCTAGAGACCCAGTACTTC.

DNA for the CDR3: TGTGCCAGCAGTGGCCCTAGCGGGATACGAGAGACCCAGTACTTC. Translation: CASSGPSGIRETQYF. The chain employs TRBV2 and TRBJ2-5, with 9 bases identical to TRBD2. This CDR3 comprises 15 residues. The junction had 7 bases not matched to a gene; V was cut back by 4 bases and J by 4 bases. Germline CDR1 SNHLY, CDR2 FYNNEI.

This clonotype has just a few counts. V is TRBV5-1 and J is TRBJ2-5, with TRBD2 matching 8 bases. CDR1 is SGHRS, CDR2 YFSETQ, per germline. The V gene end was trimmed by 5 bases and the J gene end by 2 bases; junction bases not matched to a gene: 2. This CDR3 contains 13 residues. This chain's CDR3 is CASRGTRQETQYF. As DNA, the CDR3 is TGCGCCAGCAGGGGGACTAGACAAGAGACCCAGTACTTC.

The CDR3 sequence is CASKLLRQETDTQYF. In nucleotides, the CDR3 is TGTGCCAGCAAATTACTGCGACAGGAGACAGATACGCAGTATTTT. V usage is TRBV27 and J usage is TRBJ2-3; D is perhaps TRBD1 (6 bases). The germline V and J ends were trimmed by 7 bases and 3 bases, with 17 bases remaining between them. Germline lookup yields CDR1 MNHEY and CDR2 SMNVEV (reference sequence). CDR3 length: 15 residues.

The chain carries TRBV5-1 and TRBJ2-3; 9 positions agree with TRBD1. The junction had 5 bases not matched to a gene; V was cut back by 6 bases and J by 3 bases. Germline assignment: CDR1 SGHRS and CDR2 YFSETQ. There are 14 residues in the CDR3. This CDR3 reads CASIPGQGTDTQYF. For the CDR3, the DNA is TGCGCCAGCATCCCGGGACAGGGAACAGATACGCAGTATTTT.

This clonotype has more than one count but fewer than ten. The chain has TRBV7-9 and TRBJ1-1; D possibly corresponds to TRBD1 (5 bases). In germline, CDR1 is SEHNR, CDR2 FQNEAQ (reference sequence). The CDR3 runs to 14 residues. V was clipped by 5 bases and J by 0 bases, with 10 bases between them. CDR3 region: CASSEKGVNTEAFF. The CDR3 DNA sequence: TGTGCCAGCAGCGAAAAAGGGGTGAACACTGAAGCTTTCTTT.